These 3 T cell receptor beta chains share one sample of origin, sequenced in a study of T cells expressing NK-cell markers. From its re-call of the 5' RACE reads, TCRdb lists each CDR3 protein once, without DNA. Its clone listing holds about 460,000 distinct CDR3 sequences. Specimen: blood T cells: a sorted CD56 or NKG2C T cell subset, CD4+ or CD8+ T cells, or bulk PBMC T cells (not recorded which). These receptors were collected from a woman aged 45-65 years in good health.

This CDR3 is CASSTTGDFYEQYF. V and J are TRBV19 and TRBJ2-7; TCRdb returns TRBD1, unconfirmable since there is no DNA. CDR1 is LNHDA, CDR2 SQIVND, per germline (reference sequence). This CDR3 has 14 amino acids.

The rearrangement uses TRBV11-2 and TRBJ2-3; TCRdb outputs TRBD2, but without DNA this stays unchecked. Per the germline V gene, CDR1 is SGHAT and CDR2 is FQNNGV. The CDR3 covers 17 residues. The CDR3 sequence is CASSLDLVSGRTDTQYF.

The V gene is TRBV7-2, the J gene TRBJ2-1; the D gene TCRdb calls, TRBD2, cannot be checked with no DNA. The CDR3 is 16 amino acids. Germline V gives CDR1 SGHTA, CDR2 FQGNSA. CDR3 amino acids: CASRRDSAGSYNEQFF.